The subject of this entry is one T cell receptor (beta chain). This specimen comes from a study of cytomegalovirus exposure and HLA in healthy donors. Use of 60 Vbeta and 13 Jbeta primers characterized the PCR. Data came from immunoSEQ multiplex PCR; TCRdb stores just in-frame clones and leaves some out. Of approximately 120,000 clones listed, 70% to 85% were seen once; the top ten hold about 10%. V was trimmed by 5 bases and J by 0 bases, leaving 14 bases between them. The germline CDR1 and CDR2 sequences are SEHNR and FQNEAQ (reference sequence). The CDR3 consists of 15 residues. J is TRBJ2-7 and V is TRBV7-9; D might be TRBD1 (5 bases). This TCR came from a man aged 40-50 years in good health and CMV-seropositive. The specimen was PBMCs. The chain's CDR3 is CASSDQGRSSYEQYF. The CDR3 coding sequence is TGTGCCAGCAGCGATCAGGGAAGGAGCTCCTACGAGCAGTACTTC.